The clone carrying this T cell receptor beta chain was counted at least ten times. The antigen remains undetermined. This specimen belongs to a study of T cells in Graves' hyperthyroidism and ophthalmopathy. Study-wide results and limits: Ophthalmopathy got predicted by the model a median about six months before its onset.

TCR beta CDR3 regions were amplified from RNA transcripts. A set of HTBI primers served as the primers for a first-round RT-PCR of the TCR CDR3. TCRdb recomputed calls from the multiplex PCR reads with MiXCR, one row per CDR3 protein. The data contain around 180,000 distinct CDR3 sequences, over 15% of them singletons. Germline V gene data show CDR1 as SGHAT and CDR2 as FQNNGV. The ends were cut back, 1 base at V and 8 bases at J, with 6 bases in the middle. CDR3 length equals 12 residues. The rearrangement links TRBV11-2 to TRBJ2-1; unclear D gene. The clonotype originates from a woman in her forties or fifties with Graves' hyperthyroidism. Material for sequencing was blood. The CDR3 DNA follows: TGTGCCAGCAGCTTAGTTCTCGATGAGCAGTTCTTC. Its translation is CASSLVLDEQFF.